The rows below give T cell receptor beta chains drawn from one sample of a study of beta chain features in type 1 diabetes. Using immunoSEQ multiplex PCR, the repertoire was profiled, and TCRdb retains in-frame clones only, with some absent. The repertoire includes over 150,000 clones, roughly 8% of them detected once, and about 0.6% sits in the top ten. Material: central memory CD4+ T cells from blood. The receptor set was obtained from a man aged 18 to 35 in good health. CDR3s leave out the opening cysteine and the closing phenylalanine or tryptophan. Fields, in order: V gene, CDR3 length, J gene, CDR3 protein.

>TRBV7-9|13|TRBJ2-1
ASSLALEPYNEQF
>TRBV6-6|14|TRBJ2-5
ASSQEIAGTTETQY
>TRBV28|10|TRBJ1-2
ATLQGNYGYT
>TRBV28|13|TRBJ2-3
ASRPSGTGTDTQY
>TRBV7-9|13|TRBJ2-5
ASSSDRGLQETQY
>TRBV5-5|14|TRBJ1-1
ASSLRWTGMNTEAF
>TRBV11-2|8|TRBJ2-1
ASYSNEQF
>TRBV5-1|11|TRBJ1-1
ASSEQGNTEAF
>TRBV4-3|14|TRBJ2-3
ASSSSPGGIRDTQY
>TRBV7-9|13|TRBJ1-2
ASSRTGGTNYGYT
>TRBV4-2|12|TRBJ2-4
ASSSQGIKNIQY
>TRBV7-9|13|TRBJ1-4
ASSGQGRVVEKLF
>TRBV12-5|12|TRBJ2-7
ASGSDWDGGEQY
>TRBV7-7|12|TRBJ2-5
ASSPGQSQETQY
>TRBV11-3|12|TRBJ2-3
ASSPTGAADTQY
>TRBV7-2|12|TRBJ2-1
ASSQLSAGNEQF
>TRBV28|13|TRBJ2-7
ASSVTSGGSYEQY
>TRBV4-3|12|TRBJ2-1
ASSQDVLAREQF
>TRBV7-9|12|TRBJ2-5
ASSSEGGGETQY
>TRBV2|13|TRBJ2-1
ASLSGDRSRGEQF
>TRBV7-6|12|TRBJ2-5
ASSSPGQRETQY
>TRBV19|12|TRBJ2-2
ASSIRGHTGELF
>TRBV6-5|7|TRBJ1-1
ARVYEAF
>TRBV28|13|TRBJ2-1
ASSLVQGPYNEQF
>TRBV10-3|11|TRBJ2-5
AISESPLETQY
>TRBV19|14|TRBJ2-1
ASSYTTGSSYNEQF
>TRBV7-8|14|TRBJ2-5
ASSSPSGGLKETQY
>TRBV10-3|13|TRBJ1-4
AISQGSVTNEKLF
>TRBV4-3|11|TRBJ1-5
ASSQDKGQPQH
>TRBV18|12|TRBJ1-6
ASSQGGEDSPLH
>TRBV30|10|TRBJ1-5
AWSVQGQDQH
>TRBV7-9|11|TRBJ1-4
ASSLQDREKLF
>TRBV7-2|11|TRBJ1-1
ASSSYPTGEAF
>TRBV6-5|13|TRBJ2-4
ASQSGAQGKNIQY
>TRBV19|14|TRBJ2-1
ASSIGTSLFNNEQF
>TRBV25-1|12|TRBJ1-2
ASSPSGSIYGYT
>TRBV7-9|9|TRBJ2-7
ASETSSVQY
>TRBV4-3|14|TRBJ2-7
ASSQAILGRSYEQY
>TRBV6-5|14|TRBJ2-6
ASSYTGSTGANVLT
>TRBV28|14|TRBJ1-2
ASSLSTAPQRYGYT
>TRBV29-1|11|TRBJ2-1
SVDTGGGDEQF